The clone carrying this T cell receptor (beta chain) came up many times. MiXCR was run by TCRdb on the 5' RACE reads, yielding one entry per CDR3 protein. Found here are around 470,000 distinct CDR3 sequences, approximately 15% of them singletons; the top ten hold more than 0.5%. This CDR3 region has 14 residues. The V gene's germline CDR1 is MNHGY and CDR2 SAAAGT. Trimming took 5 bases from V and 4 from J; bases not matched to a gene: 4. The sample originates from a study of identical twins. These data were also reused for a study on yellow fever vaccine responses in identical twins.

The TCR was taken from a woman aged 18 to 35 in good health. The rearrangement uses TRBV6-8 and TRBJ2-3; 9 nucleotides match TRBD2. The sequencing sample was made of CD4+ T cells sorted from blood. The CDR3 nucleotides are TGTGCCAGCAGTCGCAGCGGGAGGCCAGATACGCAGTATTTT. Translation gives CASSRSGRPDTQYF.